The 21 T cell receptor beta chains presented below share a single source sample, sequenced in a study of cytomegalovirus exposure and HLA in healthy donors. Sequenced by immunoSEQ multiplex PCR; TCRdb stores in-frame clones only, minus some. The data show hundreds of thousands of clones, around nine tenths seen once. Material: PBMCs. These receptors were obtained from a man aged 18 to 30 in good health and CMV-seronegative.

The chain recombines TRBV5-1 with TRBJ2-2; weak D call: TRBD2 (5 bases). CDR3 length: 15 amino acids. Germline V gene sequence: CDR1 SGHRS, CDR2 YFSETQ. Trimming took 1 base from V and 8 from J, leaving 15 bases between them. The CDR3 loop reads CASSLYPGVQGELFF. The CDR3 DNA reads TGCGCCAGCAGCTTGTATCCCGGGGTCCAAGGGGAGCTGTTTTTT.

The CDR3 sequence: CSLGTVKGGYTF. The CDR3, as DNA: TGCAGCCTTGGGACAGTGAAGGGGGGCTACACCTTC. The gene calls are TRBV29-1 and TRBJ1-2, with TRBD1 identical over 7 bases. Germline V gene lookup returns CDR1 SQVTM and CDR2 ANQGSEA. The CDR3 has 12 amino acids. Germline trimming cut 8 bases from V and 8 bases from J; bases unmatched to any gene: 11.

This clone was recorded once. This chain uses TRBV29-1 with TRBJ2-5; 7 bases fit TRBD1. The CDR3 consists of 14 residues. V gave up 4 bases and J gave up 3 bases; unmatched junction bases: 8. The germline V gene encodes CDR1 SQVTM and CDR2 ANQGSEA. Written as DNA, the CDR3 is TGCAGCGTTGTGTGGTGGCAGGGGGAAGAGACCCAGTACTTC. This codes for CSVVWWQGEETQYF.

The chain has TRBV21-1 and TRBJ2-7; no check of the table's D call, TRBD1, against the DNA was made. TRBV21-1 is tagged as a pseudogene. This CDR3 comprises 14 residues. This CDR3 is CASTPWGDPHEQYF. The CDR3 bases are TGTGCCAGCACCCCGTGGGGCGACCCCCACGAGCAGTACTTC.

The CDR3 is CASSLIAGGHEQFF. The CDR3 nucleotides are TGTGCCAGCAGCTTGATAGCGGGAGGGCATGAGCAGTTCTTC. The chain recombines TRBV5-6 with TRBJ2-1, with 11 nucleotides matching TRBD2. V was clipped by 1 base and J by 8 bases; unmatched bases: 2. CDR3 size: 14 residues. Germline CDR1 and CDR2: SGHDT and YYEEEE.

The V call is TRBV4-3, the J call TRBJ2-1, with 9 bases matching TRBD2. V shed 4 bases, J shed 4 bases, and the junction held 8 bases outside the gene matches. Germline V gene sequence: CDR1 LGHNA, CDR2 YSLEER. This CDR3 has 16 residues. The CDR3 loop is CASSLETSGNYNEQFF. CDR3 DNA sequence: TGCGCCAGCAGCCTGGAGACTAGCGGAAATTACAATGAGCAGTTCTTC.

This chain links TRBV5-6 with TRBJ2-4; D may be TRBD1 (5 bases). V dropped 4 bases and J dropped 1 base, with 21 bases sitting between them. The length of the CDR3 is 18 residues. The germline CDR1 and CDR2 sequences are SGHDT and YYEEEE. CDR3 nucleotide sequence: TGTGCCAGCAGCCCACCCGTTGTAGGGGTTAAGGCCAAAAACATTCAGTACTTC. Translating it yields CASSPPVVGVKAKNIQYF.

This clone has a single count. The rearrangement uses TRBV5-1 and TRBJ2-7; possibly TRBD2 for D (6 bases). Trimming removed 0 bases at V and 1 base at J, with 11 bases between. The CDR3 has 15 residues. Germline CDR1 and CDR2: SGHRS and YFSETQ. The CDR3 DNA reads as TGCGCCAGCAGCTTGGGAATAGCGGAATCCTACGAGCAGTACTTC. It yields the protein CASSLGIAESYEQYF.

The V call is TRBV5-1, the J call TRBJ1-1; D is unclear. Germline V lookup: CDR1 SGHRS, CDR2 YFSETQ. The CDR3 contains 15 residues. V lost 0 bases to trimming and J lost 0 bases, with 9 bases between them. The CDR3 loop is CASSLAEKLNTEAFF. CDR3 DNA: TGCGCCAGCAGCTTGGCTGAGAAACTGAACACTGAAGCTTTCTTT.

This chain uses TRBV5-1 with TRBJ2-3, with D possibly TRBD1 on 5 matching bases. There are 19 residues in the CDR3. Trimming took off 0 bases at V and 2 bases at J, with 22 bases between the two ends. Germline-derived CDR1 and CDR2 are SGHRS and YFSETQ. The CDR3, as DNA: TGCGCCAGCAGCTTGGTTCCCGGCCACGAAAGACAGCTCACAGATACGCAGTATTTT. It specifies CASSLVPGHERQLTDTQYF.

This clone is a singleton in its sample. The V gene is TRBV4-3, the J gene TRBJ2-2; D is undetermined. Trimming removed 1 base at V and 0 bases at J, with 9 bases between. This CDR3 is built from 16 residues. The germline V gene has CDR1 LGHNA and CDR2 YSLEER. CDR3 in amino acids: CASSQGAYANTGELFF. The DNA of the CDR3 is TGCGCCAGCAGCCAAGGGGCATACGCGAACACCGGGGAGCTGTTTTTT.

The genes are TRBV7-9 and TRBJ2-7; 8 nucleotides align to TRBD2. Trimming at V came to 1 base and at J to 4 bases, leaving 6 bases not matched to a gene. Germline V gene lookup returns CDR1 SEHNR and CDR2 FQNEAQ (reference sequence). The CDR3 contains 15 residues. The chain's CDR3 is CASSLVASGLYEQYF. The CDR3 nucleotides read TGTGCCAGCAGCTTAGTGGCTAGCGGGTTATACGAGCAGTACTTC.

The chain is built from TRBV10-3 and TRBJ2-2; D not certain. Looked up from germline, CDR1 is ENHRY and CDR2 is SYGVKD. The CDR3 is 12 residues long. Between the trimmed V and J ends, which lost 3 bases and 6 bases, there was a span of 5 bases. The CDR3 region has the DNA TGTGCCATCAGTGACCCTCCCGGGGAGCTGTTTTTT. The encoded protein is CAISDPPGELFF.

The rearrangement joins TRBV5-1 to TRBJ2-7; 7 nucleotides line up with TRBD1. This CDR3 comprises 15 residues. V lost 2 bases and J lost 6; bases outside the gene matches: 11. CDR1 SGHRS and CDR2 YFSETQ come from the germline V gene. CDR3 coding DNA: TGCGCCAGCAGCTTTGCCTCAGGGGGAAGGGGCGAGCAGTACTTC. Its protein is CASSFASGGRGEQYF.

The chain has TRBV6-4 and TRBJ2-1; D is undetermined. The CDR3 totals 13 residues. The germline V gene encodes CDR1 MRHNA and CDR2 SNTAGT. The V and J ends lost 6 bases and 4 bases respectively, with 10 bases between them. CDR3 residues: CASRTFQYNEQFF. The CDR3 region has the DNA TGTGCCAGCAGGACTTTCCAATACAATGAGCAGTTCTTC.

This clone has just a few counts. The V and J genes are TRBV19 and TRBJ1-3; D not resolved. The V end lost 3 bases, the J end lost 2 bases, and 5 bases lay between the germline ends. CDR1 and CDR2 (germline): LNHDA, SQIVND (reference sequence). CDR3 length equals 13 residues. The CDR3 loop reads CASSMRAGNTIYF. The CDR3 DNA reads TGTGCCAGTAGTATGCGGGCTGGAAACACCATATATTTT.

The CDR3 DNA is TGTGCCAGCAGTTACGGGACAGAATATTCACCCCTCCACTTT. Translating gives CASSYGTEYSPLHF. The chain couples TRBV6-5 to TRBJ1-6; TRBD1 aligns across 7 bases. CDR3 size: 14 residues. V was clipped by 2 bases and J by 8 bases; unmatched bases: 3. Per the germline V gene, CDR1 is MNHEY and CDR2 is SVGAGI.

This clone was observed once. The V call is TRBV19, the J call TRBJ2-5; no clear D. V lost 3 bases and J 1 base, leaving 12 bases between the germline ends. In germline, CDR1 is LNHDA, CDR2 SQIVND (reference sequence). This CDR3 region has 15 residues. The CDR3 sequence: CASSMAAVIQETQYF. CDR3 DNA: TGTGCCAGTAGTATGGCGGCTGTTATCCAAGAGACCCAGTACTTC.

J is TRBJ2-7 and V is TRBV9, with TRBD2 matching over 10 bases. CDR3 length: 15 amino acids. V trimming: 3 bases; J trimming: 7 bases; junction bases outside the gene matches: 10. Germline V lookup: CDR1 SGDLS, CDR2 YYNGEE. The CDR3 DNA reads TGTGCCAGCAGCGACCCAGCGGGAGGGCCAGGGGAGCAGTACTTC. Residues: CASSDPAGGPGEQYF.

This clone occurred once. The J gene is TRBJ1-5, the V gene TRBV19; 8 bases agree with TRBD1. The germline gives CDR1 LNHDA, CDR2 SQIVND (reference sequence). The CDR3 contains 15 residues. Trimming removed 4 bases from V and 5 bases from J; junction bases left unmatched: 7. CDR3 coding DNA: TGTGCCAGTAGTAGGACTAGACAGGGGCATCAGCCCCAGCATTTT. Protein sequence: CASSRTRQGHQPQHF. Supplemented by reference TRBV19 and TRBJ1-5, the full variable domain reads DGGITQSPKYLFRKEGQNVTLSCEQNLNHDAMYWYRQDPGQGLRLIYYSQIVNDFQKGDIAEGYSVSREKKESFPLTVTSAQKNPTAFYLCASSRTRQGHQPQHFGDGTRLSIL.

This chain connects TRBV9 to TRBJ1-1; 7 bases fit TRBD1. Trimming cost V 7 bases and J 3 bases; bases outside gene matches: 15. CDR3 size: 16 residues. Germline-derived CDR1 and CDR2 are SGDLS and YYNGEE. CDR3 sequence: CASGPYPGGWDTEAFF. The DNA for the CDR3 is TGTGCCAGCGGTCCTTACCCAGGGGGTTGGGACACTGAAGCTTTCTTT.